Presented here are 21 T cell receptor beta chains from one specimen sequenced in a study of cytomegalovirus exposure and HLA in healthy donors. Profiled with immunoSEQ multiplex PCR; TCRdb holds only in-frame clones, not every one. The repertoire holds some 83,000 clones, with around 94% as singletons. What was sequenced was PBMCs. Source of these receptors: a young woman in good health and CMV-seropositive.

This clone was seen only once. The chain is built from TRBV27 and TRBJ1-5; D is unclear. The CDR3 is 14 amino acids. Trimming pared 7 bases from V and 0 bases from J, leaving 10 bases between. Per germline, CDR1 MNHEY and CDR2 SMNVEV (reference sequence). The CDR3 protein is CASKEGISNQPQHF. CDR3 nucleotides: TGTGCCAGCAAGGAGGGAATTAGCAATCAGCCCCAGCATTTT.

The chain uses TRBV5-1 and TRBJ1-3; D is ambiguous. The germline CDR1 and CDR2 sequences are SGHRS and YFSETQ. Trimming shortened V by 0 bases and J by 0 bases, and 4 bases separated the two germline ends. The CDR3 consists of 14 residues. For the CDR3, the DNA is TGCGCCAGCAGCTTGGATTACTCTGGAAACACCATATATTTT. Protein product: CASSLDYSGNTIYF. Looking up the rest from reference TRBV5-1 and TRBJ1-3 gives the full variable domain: KAGVTQTPRYLIKTRGQQVTLSCSPISGHRSVSWYQQTPGQGLQFLFEYFSETQRNKGNFPGRFSGRQFSNSRSEMNVSTLELGDSALYLCASSLDYSGNTIYFGEGSWLTVV.

The chain employs TRBV28 and TRBJ1-4; no clear D. The CDR3 spans 12 residues. Germline assignment: CDR1 MDHEN and CDR2 SYDVKM. Between the trimmed V and J ends, which lost 6 bases and 7 bases, there was a span of 9 bases. CDR3 coding DNA: TGTGCCAGCAGCGACTACACTGAAAAACTGTTTTTT. Protein product: CASSDYTEKLFF.

The chain links TRBV29-1 to TRBJ1-1, with 8 bases lining up with TRBD1. The CDR3 length is 14 residues. CDR1 SQVTM and CDR2 ANQGSEA come from the germline V gene. Losses at the gene ends were 7 bases for V and 0 bases for J; bases not matched to a gene: 7. CDR3 in DNA: TGCAGCGCTTCTAAGACAGGGGTGAACACTGAAGCTTTCTTT. It is translated as CSASKTGVNTEAFF.

V usage is TRBV15 and J usage is TRBJ2-1; TRBD2 agrees at 8 bases. Germline lookup yields CDR1 LNHNV and CDR2 YYDKDF (reference sequence). Germline trimming cut 4 bases from V and 6 bases from J; bases unmatched to any gene: 8. The CDR3 has 15 amino acids. CDR3 region: CATSKVAGKGNEQFF. In DNA, the CDR3 is TGTGCCACCAGCAAGGTAGCGGGGAAAGGCAATGAGCAGTTCTTC.

This clone showed up just a few times. The rearrangement links TRBV4-2 to TRBJ1-1; maybe TRBD1 (6 bases). The CDR3 has 14 residues. The V and J ends lost 2 bases and 5 bases respectively, with 12 bases between them. Germline V gene lookup returns CDR1 LGHNA and CDR2 YNFKEQ. The CDR3 nucleotides read TGTGCCAGCAGCCAACCCAGGGGCGGGACTGAAGCTTTCTTT. Residues: CASSQPRGGTEAFF.

The chain links TRBV19 to TRBJ2-4; 10 bases agree with TRBD1. From germline, CDR1 is LNHDA and CDR2 SQIVND (reference sequence). The CDR3 runs 18 residues. The V and J ends lost 7 bases and 4 bases, in that order; junction bases with no gene match: 16. In nucleotides, the CDR3 is TGTGCCAGTAACCCCCGGGGGGACAGGGGCCAACTAAAAAACATTCAGTACTTC. It encodes CASNPRGDRGQLKNIQYF.

Of note for this clone: At one end the junction does not follow the germline gene, possibly because of a read error. The chain links TRBV5-1 to TRBJ2-1, with D perhaps TRBD2 (5 bases). The germline gives CDR1 SGHRS, CDR2 YFSETQ. This CDR3 region has 20 residues. The CDR3 protein is CASSLGYGRAKAASHNEQFF. CDR3 in DNA: TGCGCCAGCAGCTTGGGGTACGGCCGGGCCAAAGCGGCCTCCCACAATGAGCAGTTCTTC. Full variable domain (remainder filled in from reference TRBV5-1 and TRBJ2-1): KAGVTQTPRYLIKTRGQQVTLSCSPISGHRSVSWYQQTPGQGLQFLFEYFSETQRNKGNFPGRFSGRQFSNSRSEMNVSTLELGDSALYLCASSLGYGRAKAASHNEQFFGPGTRLTVL.

V usage is TRBV5-6 and J usage is TRBJ1-5; D ambiguous. The CDR3 has 14 amino acids. Trimming took off 2 bases at V and 2 bases at J, with 8 bases between the two ends. CDR1 and CDR2 (germline): SGHDT, YYEEEE. The CDR3 sequence is CASSLGGRNQPQHF. The CDR3 region has the DNA TGTGCCAGCAGCTTAGGAGGACGCAATCAGCCCCAGCATTTT. Combining the CDR3 with reference TRBV5-6 and TRBJ1-5 gives the whole variable domain DAGVTQSPTHLIKTRGQQVTLRCSPKSGHDTVSWYQQALGQGPQFIFQYYEEEERQRGNFPDRFSGHQFPNYSSELNVNALLLGDSALYLCASSLGGRNQPQHFGDGTRLSIL.

This sequence joins TRBV19 and TRBJ1-1, with TRBD1 as a possible D gene (5 bases). Germline values: CDR1 LNHDA, CDR2 SQIVND (reference sequence). This CDR3 region has 13 residues. V was shortened by 6 bases and J by 4 bases, with 12 bases between the two germline ends. In nucleotides, the CDR3 is TGTGCCAGTAGAACCACAGGAGCCACTGAAGCTTTCTTT. Translating gives CASRTTGATEAFF.

The rearrangement uses TRBV5-1 and TRBJ1-6; TRBD1 aligns across 7 bases. V dropped 0 bases and J dropped 8; count of bases not matched to a gene: 2. Looked up from germline, CDR1 is SGHRS and CDR2 is YFSETQ. There are 14 residues in the CDR3. Here the CDR3 reads CASSLDRGYSPLHF. The CDR3 coding sequence is TGCGCCAGCAGCTTGGACAGGGGATATTCACCCCTCCACTTT.

The J gene is TRBJ1-1, the V gene TRBV2; 9 nucleotides line up with TRBD1. CDR3 size: 14 residues. V was clipped by 7 bases and J by 5 bases; unmatched bases: 8. Germline CDR1 reads SNHLY; CDR2 reads FYNNEI. Here the CDR3 DNA reads TGTGCCAGCATTATGGACAGGGGTGGTACTGAAGCTTTCTTT. Its protein product is CASIMDRGGTEAFF.

V and J are TRBV4-1 and TRBJ2-3, with D perhaps TRBD1 (5 bases). Trimming shortened V by 4 bases and J by 5 bases, and 13 bases separated the two germline ends. The CDR3 runs to 14 residues. The germline V gene has CDR1 MGHRA and CDR2 YSYEKL. CDR3 region: CASSRRVHVDTQYF. The CDR3 coding sequence is TGCGCCAGCAGCCGCAGGGTTCATGTAGATACGCAGTATTTT.

The V and J genes are TRBV6-1 and TRBJ2-1; the D is unclear. The germline V and J ends were trimmed by 1 base and 9 bases, with 10 bases remaining between them. The CDR3 contains 13 residues. Per germline, CDR1 MNHNS and CDR2 SASEGT. The CDR3 loop reads CASSEESRPEQFF. DNA of the CDR3: TGTGCCAGCAGTGAAGAGTCGCGTCCTGAGCAGTTCTTC.

The chain has TRBV28 and TRBJ2-5; the D gene is possibly TRBD2 (5 bases). This CDR3 spans 14 amino acids. V lost 8 bases to trimming and J lost 4 bases, with 17 bases between them. CDR1 is MDHEN and CDR2 is SYDVKM in the germline V gene. The DNA of the CDR3 is TGTGCCAGCGATCTCGCTCGGGAAGGAGAGACCCAGTACTTC. Translating it yields CASDLAREGETQYF.

The rearrangement uses TRBV14 and TRBJ2-7, with D possibly being TRBD2 (5 bases). The germline V and J ends were trimmed by 2 bases and 0 bases, with 14 bases remaining between them. CDR3 length: 16 amino acids. Germline CDR1 reads SGHDN; CDR2 reads FVKESK. This chain's CDR3 is CASSQWAGLSSYEQYF. In nucleotides, the CDR3 is TGTGCCAGCAGCCAATGGGCGGGCTTAAGCTCCTACGAGCAGTACTTC.

The chain employs TRBV18 and TRBJ1-1, with D maybe TRBD1 (6 bases). CDR1 is KGHSH, CDR2 LQKENI, per germline. This CDR3 is built from 15 residues. V was trimmed by 6 bases and J by 4 bases, leaving 18 bases between them. The DNA of the CDR3 is TGTGCCAGCTCCCCGCGCTCACAGGGAACCACTGAAGCTTTCTTT. This codes for CASSPRSQGTTEAFF.

This rearrangement joins TRBV11-2 to TRBJ2-1; 12 bases align to TRBD2. Germline CDR1 reads SGHAT; CDR2 reads FQNNGV. The CDR3 covers 15 residues. With V trimmed by 4 bases and J by 4 bases, 2 bases remained unmatched. CDR3 amino acids: CASSSTSGSYNEQFF. For the CDR3, the DNA is TGTGCCAGCAGCTCGACTAGCGGGAGTTACAATGAGCAGTTCTTC.

This rearrangement joins TRBV19 to TRBJ2-1; the D gene is possibly TRBD2 (5 bases). CDR1 is LNHDA, CDR2 SQIVND, per germline (reference sequence). The CDR3 contains 15 residues. Trimming shortened V by 4 bases and J by 4 bases, and 14 bases separated the two germline ends. The DNA of the CDR3 is TGTGCCAGTAGTACCCTCAGCGGATCATACAATGAGCAGTTCTTC. This sequence encodes CASSTLSGSYNEQFF.

The J gene is TRBJ2-5, the V gene TRBV21-1; TRBD1 is the table's D call and was not checked against the DNA. TRBV21-1 is tagged as a pseudogene. This CDR3 has 17 amino acids. The CDR3 loop reads CASSSRTNRVGQETQYF. The CDR3 DNA sequence: TGTGCCAGCAGCTCCCGGACAAACAGGGTCGGACAAGAGACCCAGTACTTC.

This sequence joins TRBV6-4 and TRBJ1-1; D not resolved. This CDR3 region has 14 residues. Germline V gene sequence: CDR1 MRHNA, CDR2 SNTAGT. The ends were cut back, 6 bases at V and 0 bases at J, with 11 bases in the middle. CDR3: CASRVGSLNTEAFF. In nucleotides, the CDR3 is TGTGCCAGCAGAGTGGGCAGCTTGAACACTGAAGCTTTCTTT.